This T cell receptor (beta chain) was observed in a study of cytomegalovirus exposure and HLA in healthy donors. With respect to this clone: Its antigen is as yet unknown.

PCR was performed using 60 Vbeta and 13 Jbeta primers. Libraries were prepared by immunoSEQ multiplex PCR; TCRdb keeps only in-frame clonotypes and omits some of them. This table holds roughly 150,000 clones, around 80% found once. Study outcomes and limitations: Altogether, more than 150 TCR beta chains were recorded as cytomegalovirus-associated. The majority of CMV-associated TCR beta chains were reported as apparently HLA-restricted in a later analysis.

The V and J ends lost 0 bases and 2 bases respectively, with 16 bases between them. In germline, CDR1 is LGHNA, CDR2 YSLEER. The CDR3 is made up of 17 amino acids. V is TRBV4-3 and J is TRBJ1-2, with D unclear. This TCR came from a middle-aged woman in good health and CMV-seronegative. The source material was PBMCs. The CDR3 bases are TGCGCCAGCAGCCAAGATAATTACCAGACTACCAACTATGGCTACACCTTC. Translation gives CASSQDNYQTTNYGYTF.